Below are 32 T cell receptor beta chains sequenced from a single sample in a study of T cell responses to AZD1222 COVID-19 vaccine. Using immunoSEQ multiplex PCR, the repertoire was profiled, and TCRdb retains in-frame clones only, with some absent. The table records roughly 92,000 clones, 85% to 90% of them present only once. The sample here was peripheral blood, taken 28 days after the second AZD1222 dose. The receptors stem from an adult who received the AZD1222 COVID-19 vaccine.

The V call is TRBV12-3 or TRBV12-4, the J call TRBJ1-4; weak D call: TRBD1 (5 bases). Trimming shortened V by 5 bases and J by 8 bases, and 12 bases separated the two germline ends. The CDR3 covers 13 residues. The CDR3 DNA follows: TGTGCCAGCAGTCAGGGTCATCTAGAAAAACTGTTTTTT. Protein: CASSQGHLEKLFF.

This chain connects TRBV6-5 to TRBJ2-5; 8 bases match TRBD2. Germline V gene sequence: CDR1 MNHEY, CDR2 SVGAGI. After removal of 6 bases from V and 6 bases from J, the junction contained 9 bases not matched to a gene. This CDR3 contains 14 residues. In nucleotides, the CDR3 is TGTGCCAGCAGACCAGGACTAGCCGGACAGACCCAGTACTTC. Protein: CASRPGLAGQTQYF.

The rearrangement links TRBV7-8 to TRBJ1-1, with D uncertain. CDR1 SGHVS and CDR2 FQNEAQ come from the germline V gene. This CDR3 contains 14 residues. The V and J ends lost 1 base and 4 bases respectively, with 10 bases between them. The DNA of the CDR3 is TGTGCCAGCAGCTTAGAACTGGAGGGCACTGAAGCTTTCTTT. Its translation: CASSLELEGTEAFF.

The V and J genes are TRBV6-5 and TRBJ1-6, with TRBD1 matching over 8 bases. Per germline, CDR1 MNHEY and CDR2 SVGAGI. The CDR3 is 16 amino acids. Unmatched junction bases numbered 8, after V lost 0 bases and J lost 10 bases. CDR3 DNA sequence: TGTGCCAGCAGTTACTCGGTGGACAGGGTAGGATCACCCCTCCACTTT. Protein sequence: CASSYSVDRVGSPLHF.

The chain has TRBV2 and TRBJ2-5, with 15 positions matching TRBD2. CDR3 length: 17 amino acids. With V trimmed by 5 bases and J by 4 bases, 8 bases remained unmatched. Germline V gene sequence: CDR1 SNHLY, CDR2 FYNNEI. The CDR3 sequence is CASSYGLAGGLGETQYF. CDR3 nucleotides: TGTGCCAGCAGTTATGGACTAGCGGGGGGGCTGGGAGAGACCCAGTACTTC.

V and J are TRBV30 and TRBJ1-4; tentatively, D is TRBD1 (5 bases). Germline V gene sequence: CDR1 GTSNPN, CDR2 SVGIG (reference sequence). V dropped 3 bases and J dropped 8 bases, with 19 bases sitting between them. This CDR3 spans 15 amino acids. The CDR3 nucleotides are TGTGCCTGGAGCCGCGGCGGGGGGGAAACGGAAAAACTGTTTTTT. Protein product: CAWSRGGGETEKLFF.

The gene calls are TRBV18 and TRBJ2-7; 9 bases align to TRBD1. The germline V gene encodes CDR1 KGHSH and CDR2 LQKENI. CDR3 length: 13 amino acids. The V gene end was trimmed by 6 bases and the J gene end by 7 bases; junction bases not matched to a gene: 7. CDR3 nucleotides: TGTGCCAGCTCGAGGGACAGGGAGGGGGAGCAGTACTTC. This codes for CASSRDREGEQYF.

The chain couples TRBV20-1 to TRBJ2-1; tentatively, D is TRBD2 (6 bases). The CDR3 spans 12 residues. The V end lost 3 bases, the J end lost 13 bases, and 16 bases lay between the germline ends. CDR1 DFQATT and CDR2 SNEGSKA come from the germline V gene (reference sequence). CDR3 in DNA: TGCAGTGCTAGTCCCGACCTCGGGAGTCAGTTCTTC. This encodes CSASPDLGSQFF.

The chain recombines TRBV11-2 with TRBJ1-2; D remains unclear. Trimming cost V 0 bases and J 8 bases, with 10 bases left between them. The CDR3 runs 13 residues. Per germline, CDR1 SGHAT and CDR2 FQNNGV. For the CDR3, the DNA is TGTGCCAGCAGCTTAGACCCGACAAGGGGCTACACCTTC. This codes for CASSLDPTRGYTF. Filled out from reference TRBV11-2 and TRBJ1-2, the complete variable domain reads EAGVAQSPRYKIIEKRQSVAFWCNPISGHATLYWYQQILGQGPKLLIQFQNNGVVDDSQLPKDRFSAERLKGVDSTLKIQPAKLEDSAVYLCASSLDPTRGYTFGSGTRLTVV.

This clone was seen ten or more times. This chain joins TRBV19 and TRBJ2-3, with no clear D. The CDR3 is made up of 12 amino acids. The germline gives CDR1 LNHDA, CDR2 SQIVND (reference sequence). The ends were cut back, 7 bases at V and 2 bases at J, with 7 bases in the middle. The CDR3 bases are TGTGCCAGTATGGGGTTCACAGATACGCAGTATTTT. Protein product: CASMGFTDTQYF.

The CDR3 DNA is TGTGCCAGCAGCCTACACCTGAATGAAAAACTGTTTTTT. Its translation: CASSLHLNEKLFF. The chain joins TRBV3-1 (or the pseudogene TRBV3-2) to TRBJ1-4; the D is unclear. The CDR3 extends over 13 amino acids. V shed 4 bases and J shed 5 bases, with 8 bases lying between them. CDR1 and CDR2 (germline): LGHDT, YNNKEL (reference sequence).

This chain connects TRBV18 to TRBJ1-2; D is unresolved. CDR1 and CDR2 from the germline V gene are KGHSH and LQKENI. The V and J ends lost 0 bases and 10 bases respectively, with 15 bases between them. The CDR3 is 14 amino acids. For the CDR3, the DNA is TGTGCCAGCTCACCACCGAACGCCAGGAGTACCTACACCTTC. Amino acid sequence: CASSPPNARSTYTF.

The chain carries TRBV9 and TRBJ2-7; either TRBD1 or TRBD2 may fit D (5 bases each). The V gene lost 0 bases and the J gene lost 2 bases, with 12 bases spanning the gap. The CDR3 consists of 15 residues. Germline V lookup: CDR1 SGDLS, CDR2 YYNGEE. CDR3 DNA sequence: TGTGCCAGCAGCGTAGAGGGCCAGGGAGCCTACGAGCAGTACTTC. Translating gives CASSVEGQGAYEQYF.

This rearrangement joins TRBV3-1 (or the pseudogene TRBV3-2) to TRBJ2-7; D remains ambiguous. This CDR3 has 12 amino acids. Germline V CDR1 and CDR2: LGHDT, YNNKEL (reference sequence). Trimming cost V 0 bases and J 4 bases, with 4 bases left between them. The CDR3 DNA is TGTGCCAGCAGCCAAGACCGGTACGAGCAGTACTTC. Protein product: CASSQDRYEQYF.

This clone was recorded a few times. The chain uses TRBV13 and TRBJ1-4, with D uncertain. The germline V gene encodes CDR1 PRHDT and CDR2 FYEKMQ (reference sequence). V was cut by 4 bases and J by 3 bases, with 21 bases left in between. This CDR3 spans 18 amino acids. CDR3 in amino acids: CASSSRTESRSANEKLFF. The DNA for the CDR3 is TGTGCCAGCAGCTCGCGAACAGAGTCCCGCTCAGCTAATGAAAAACTGTTTTTT.

The rearrangement uses TRBV19 and TRBJ1-2; D gene uncertain. V gave up 1 base and J gave up 7 bases, with 13 bases separating them. CDR1 is LNHDA and CDR2 is SQIVND in the germline V gene (reference sequence). The CDR3 sequence is 14 residues long. The CDR3 here is CASSIVDVVSGYTF. The CDR3 coding sequence is TGTGCCAGTAGTATAGTGGACGTTGTTTCTGGCTACACCTTC.

The CDR3 spells CASSQLAGGPYTQYF. The CDR3 coding sequence is TGTGCCAGCAGCCAGCTAGCGGGGGGGCCCTATACGCAGTATTTT. The V call is TRBV14, the J call TRBJ2-3, with 12 positions matching TRBD2. Germline V lookup: CDR1 SGHDN, CDR2 FVKESK. J gave up 7 bases and V 3 bases, and 5 bases lay outside the gene matches. The CDR3 extends over 15 amino acids.

This clone has just one count. V and J are TRBV5-1 and TRBJ2-3, with TRBD1 matching 8 bases. The length of the CDR3 is 16 residues. The junction had 8 bases not matched to a gene; V was cut back by 5 bases and J by 0 bases. Germline V lookup: CDR1 SGHRS, CDR2 YFSETQ. The CDR3 protein is CASSNGQGPSTDTQYF. For the CDR3, the DNA is TGCGCCAGCAGTAATGGACAGGGACCAAGCACAGATACGCAGTATTTT.

V is TRBV2 and J is TRBJ2-7; D uncertain. The CDR3 totals 11 residues. Trimming stripped 9 bases from V and 6 bases from J, with 12 bases between. Germline-derived CDR1 and CDR2 are SNHLY and FYNNEI. The CDR3 sequence is CASSILSEQYF. CDR3 DNA: TGTGCCAGTTCCATCCTATCCGAGCAGTACTTC. The whole variable domain, remainder taken from reference TRBV2 and TRBJ2-7, is EPEVTQTPSHQVTQMGQEVILRCVPISNHLYFYWYRQILGQKVEFLVSFYNNEISEKSEIFDDQFSVERPDGSNFTLKIRSTKLEDSAMYFCASSILSEQYFGPGTRLTVT.

The rearrangement uses TRBV18 and TRBJ2-2; D is unclear. V was clipped by 4 bases and J by 0 bases, with 9 bases between them. The CDR3 has 15 amino acids. From germline, CDR1 is KGHSH and CDR2 LQKENI. In DNA, the CDR3 is TGTGCCAGCTCACTTGCAAACGCGAACACCGGGGAGCTGTTTTTT. It is translated as CASSLANANTGELFF.

J is TRBJ1-1 and V is TRBV6-5; TRBD1 might be the D (5 bases). Germline lookup yields CDR1 MNHEY and CDR2 SVGAGI. This CDR3 is 13 amino acids long. Trimming removed 0 bases from V and 11 bases from J, with 13 bases in between. Written as DNA, the CDR3 is TGTGCCAGCAGTTACTCGGGCGGCAGGGCGGCTTTCTTT. Protein product: CASSYSGGRAAFF.

This chain connects TRBV5-8 to TRBJ2-5; D is unresolved. Germline V gives CDR1 SGHTS, CDR2 YDEGEE. CDR3 length: 11 amino acids. The V and J ends lost 0 bases and 7 bases respectively, with 4 bases between them. CDR3 nucleotide sequence: TGTGCCAGCAGCTTGGAAGCGACCCAGTACTTC. This codes for CASSLEATQYF.

The rearrangement links TRBV5-1 to TRBJ1-2, with a weak D call TRBD1 (6 bases). V was trimmed by 3 bases and J by 2 bases, leaving 14 bases between them. The V gene's germline CDR1 is SGHRS and CDR2 YFSETQ. This CDR3 comprises 15 residues. CDR3 residues: CASSSSGHGNYGYTF. CDR3 nucleotides: TGCGCCAGCAGCTCGTCGGGACACGGGAACTATGGCTACACCTTC.

This clone was seen only once. This CDR3 is CASSLAGRGLSGNTIYF. The CDR3 coding sequence is TGTGCCAGCAGTTTAGCCGGGAGGGGGCTCTCTGGAAACACCATATATTTT. This chain links TRBV28 with TRBJ1-3, with TRBD1 matching over 7 bases. CDR3 length equals 17 residues. V trimming: 2 bases; J trimming: 0 bases; junction bases outside the gene matches: 7. Germline CDR1 is MDHEN and CDR2 is SYDVKM. Using reference TRBV28 and TRBJ1-3 for the parts outside the CDR3, the full variable domain is DVKVTQSSRYLVKRTGEKVFLECVQDMDHENMFWYRQDPGLGLRLIYFSYDVKMKEKGDIPEGYSVSREKKERFSLILESASTNQTSMYLCASSLAGRGLSGNTIYFGEGSWLTVV.

The J gene is TRBJ1-6, the V gene TRBV7-9, with D possibly matching TRBD1 (5 bases). The CDR3 runs 16 residues. The V and J ends lost 1 base and 8 bases respectively, with 15 bases between them. Germline CDR1 and CDR2: SEHNR and FQNEAQ (reference sequence). The CDR3 DNA reads as TGTGCCAGCAGCTTAGTTGGGGCCAGGGCGGATTCACCCCTCCACTTT. Translation gives CASSLVGARADSPLHF.

The rearrangement uses TRBV7-9 and TRBJ2-3, with no clear D. V lost 7 bases and J lost 3, with 5 bases in between. This CDR3 comprises 11 residues. The germline CDR1 and CDR2 sequences are SEHNR and FQNEAQ (reference sequence). The CDR3: CASTSTDTQYF. Written as DNA, the CDR3 is TGTGCCAGCACCTCGACAGATACGCAGTATTTT.

This chain joins TRBV19 and TRBJ1-4; TRBD1 is a possible D gene (5 bases). The CDR3 extends over 15 amino acids. Trimming left V 2 bases short and J 7 bases short, with 14 bases between. The germline CDR1 and CDR2 sequences are LNHDA and SQIVND (reference sequence). CDR3 sequence reads: CASSIRGLRGEKLFF. For the CDR3, the DNA is TGTGCCAGTAGTATAAGGGGACTCAGAGGTGAAAAACTGTTTTTT.

This rearrangement joins TRBV4-2 to TRBJ1-1, with D uncertain. Trimming pared 0 bases from V and 1 base from J, leaving 9 bases between. The CDR3 is 15 residues long. CDR1 is LGHNA and CDR2 is YNFKEQ in the germline V gene. CDR3 region: CASSQELRGNTEAFF. The CDR3 DNA reads as TGTGCCAGCAGCCAAGAGTTGCGAGGGAACACTGAAGCTTTCTTT.

V is TRBV6-5 and J is TRBJ2-7; 11 positions agree with TRBD2. V was clipped by 5 bases and J by 2 bases; unmatched bases: 2. This CDR3 has 14 amino acids. Germline CDR1 reads MNHEY; CDR2 reads SVGAGI. CDR3 sequence (DNA): TGTGCCAGCAGTCCTAGCGGGGGGCCCTACGAGCAGTACTTC. Encoded protein: CASSPSGGPYEQYF.

The chain joins TRBV6-2 or TRBV6-3 to TRBJ1-1; 9 nucleotides match TRBD1. Germline CDR1 reads MNHEY; CDR2 reads SVGEGT. This CDR3 is built from 14 residues. The V gene end was trimmed by 5 bases and the J gene end by 5 bases; junction bases not matched to a gene: 6. The CDR3 coding sequence is TGTGCCAGCAGTCAGGGACAGGGACGGACTGAAGCTTTCTTT. Its translation is CASSQGQGRTEAFF.

The CDR3 region has the DNA TGTGCCAGCAGCTCCTCGATGTCAGGGAACACTGAAGCTTTCTTT. As protein: CASSSSMSGNTEAFF. The rearrangement uses TRBV5-6 and TRBJ1-1; D remains ambiguous. Looked up from germline, CDR1 is SGHDT and CDR2 is YYEEEE. Trimming cost V 3 bases and J 1 base, with 13 bases left between them. The length of the CDR3 is 15 residues.

The chain is built from TRBV29-1 and TRBJ2-1, with D hard to call. Trimming removed 3 bases from V and 11 bases from J, with 14 bases in between. In germline, CDR1 is SQVTM, CDR2 ANQGSEA. The CDR3 totals 12 residues. CDR3 DNA: TGCAGCGTTGAGGGCCCGTCGGCTAAGCAGTTCTTC. Translated, it gives CSVEGPSAKQFF.